Each of the 16 T cell receptor beta chains below was sequenced from the same sample in a study of blood T cell repertoires in COVID-19. Repertoires were generated with immunoSEQ multiplex PCR, while TCRdb's copy carries only in-frame clones and drops some. The repertoire consists of 65,000 or so clones, with more than 75% occurring once and the leading ten covering over 0.95%. What was sequenced was peripheral blood. The receptors come from a man aged 55-75 years with acute or convalescent COVID-19.

The chain is built from TRBV5-6 and TRBJ1-6, with D perhaps TRBD1 (5 bases). This CDR3 spans 15 amino acids. Trimming removed 4 bases at V and 5 bases at J, with 13 bases between. Germline assignment: CDR1 SGHDT and CDR2 YYEEEE. As DNA, the CDR3 is TGTGCCAGCAGCGAGAGGACACTGAATAATTCACCCCTCCACTTT. Encoded protein: CASSERTLNNSPLHF.

The chain couples TRBV6-1 to TRBJ2-4; a weak D match, TRBD2 (6 bases). This CDR3 comprises 18 residues. The V and J ends lost 1 base and 2 bases respectively, with 18 bases between them. Germline V CDR1 and CDR2: MNHNS, SASEGT. The CDR3 nucleotides are TGTGCCAGCAGTGAAGAGCGGGCCCCTATCGAATCCAAAAACATTCAGTACTTC. Translating gives CASSEERAPIESKNIQYF.

The chain has TRBV29-1 and TRBJ2-1; D gene uncertain. V was trimmed by 5 bases and J by 2 bases, leaving 4 bases between them. Germline V gene sequence: CDR1 SQVTM, CDR2 ANQGSEA. CDR3 size: 11 residues. CDR3 sequence: CSVSAYNEQFF. The CDR3 coding sequence is TGCAGCGTTTCCGCCTACAATGAGCAGTTCTTC.

The chain links TRBV3-1 (or the pseudogene TRBV3-2) to TRBJ2-1, with a possible D match to TRBD1 (6 bases). Looked up from germline, CDR1 is LGHDT and CDR2 is YNNKEL (reference sequence). Trimming cost V 5 bases and J 8 bases, with 19 bases left between them. The CDR3 totals 15 residues. As DNA, the CDR3 is TGTGCCAGCAGCGCCAGGGGCCTCAAACGGGATGAGCAGTTCTTC. Translation gives CASSARGLKRDEQFF.

The chain carries TRBV2 and TRBJ1-4; 12 bases line up with TRBD1. V lost 7 bases and J lost 3; bases outside the gene matches: 6. The CDR3 runs to 16 residues. The germline V gene has CDR1 SNHLY and CDR2 FYNNEI. CDR3 DNA sequence: TGTGCCAGCACTTCCGGGACAGGGGGCCCTAATGAAAAACTGTTTTTT. Residues: CASTSGTGGPNEKLFF.

The chain is built from TRBV2 and TRBJ1-3, with 7 bases fitting TRBD1. Trimming cost V 7 bases and J 0 bases; bases outside gene matches: 6. CDR3 length: 15 amino acids. Per the germline V gene, CDR1 is SNHLY and CDR2 is FYNNEI. CDR3 amino acids: CASNTQGDSGNTIYF. CDR3 nucleotide sequence: TGTGCCAGCAATACCCAGGGGGACTCTGGAAACACCATATATTTT.

The chain employs TRBV11-2 and TRBJ1-6; D might be TRBD1 (5 bases). V was pared by 5 bases and J by 6 bases, with 14 bases between. Germline-derived CDR1 and CDR2 are SGHAT and FQNNGV. The CDR3 spans 15 residues. CDR3 residues: CASSRGRGPNSPLHF. The CDR3 DNA follows: TGTGCCAGCAGCCGAGGGAGGGGCCCTAATTCACCCCTCCACTTT.

The rearrangement joins TRBV5-8 to TRBJ1-1; TRBD1 might be the D (6 bases). The ends were cut back, 0 bases at V and 4 bases at J, with 13 bases in the middle. CDR3 length: 15 residues. The germline gives CDR1 SGHTS, CDR2 YDEGEE. The CDR3 reads CASSLGRGPTTEAFF. The CDR3 bases are TGTGCCAGCAGCTTGGGGCGGGGGCCGACCACTGAAGCTTTCTTT.

The chain recombines TRBV6-5 with TRBJ1-2, with 7 bases aligning to TRBD1. CDR1 MNHEY and CDR2 SVGAGI come from the germline V gene. The CDR3 has 14 amino acids. With V trimmed by 8 bases and J by 5 bases, 11 bases remained unmatched. The CDR3 region has the DNA TGTGCCAGCGGCGGGGGGCAGGGGGATTATGGCTACACCTTC. This sequence encodes CASGGGQGDYGYTF.

Here the CDR3 DNA reads TGTGCCAGCACTTCATCCAGGTGGAACACTGAAGCTTTCTTT. Amino acid sequence: CASTSSRWNTEAFF. The V call is TRBV2, the J call TRBJ1-1; D gene unclear. V was trimmed by 7 bases and J by 1 base, leaving 13 bases between them. Per germline, CDR1 SNHLY and CDR2 FYNNEI. This CDR3 is built from 14 residues.

The CDR3 spells CASSLWTTTSGAETQYF. The CDR3 nucleotides read TGTGCCAGCAGCTTATGGACAACAACTAGCGGGGCGGAGACCCAGTACTTC. The chain carries TRBV7-8 and TRBJ2-5; 10 bases line up with TRBD2. The J segment lost 5 bases and the V segment lost 2 bases, leaving 11 bases of the junction unmatched. The CDR3 is 17 amino acids. The germline gives CDR1 SGHVS, CDR2 FQNEAQ.

The chain couples TRBV6-1 to TRBJ1-6; D not certain. Germline assignment: CDR1 MNHNS and CDR2 SASEGT. Trimming shortened V by 1 base and J by 11 bases, and 15 bases separated the two germline ends. This CDR3 is 15 amino acids long. Here the CDR3 reads CASSEVRGLRAPLHF. CDR3 bases: TGTGCCAGCAGTGAAGTGAGAGGGCTTCGCGCACCCCTCCACTTT.

The chain carries TRBV5-3 and TRBJ2-7; possibly TRBD1 for D (5 bases). TRBV5-3 is an open reading frame whose function is uncertain. The length of the CDR3 is 13 residues. The V end was cut by 4 bases, the J end by 4 bases, with 12 bases between. CDR3 residues: CARSPRDSYEQYF. In DNA form, the CDR3 reads TGTGCCAGAAGCCCAAGAGACAGTTACGAGCAGTACTTC.

The rearrangement joins TRBV6-4 to TRBJ2-1, with TRBD2 as a possible D gene (5 bases). This CDR3 region has 12 residues. Germline CDR1 reads MRHNA; CDR2 reads SNTAGT. V lost 10 bases to trimming and J lost 9 bases, with 16 bases between them. The CDR3 DNA follows: TGTGCCACTCGTGAGGGTTCTGGTGAGCAGTTCTTC. Residues: CATREGSGEQFF.

The chain links TRBV20-1 to TRBJ2-7; D not resolved. Germline loops: CDR1 DFQATT, CDR2 SNEGSKA (reference sequence). The CDR3 consists of 11 residues. Trimming stripped 0 bases from V and 6 bases from J, with 6 bases between. CDR3 amino acids: CSARDHSEQYF. The CDR3, as DNA: TGCAGTGCTAGAGACCACTCCGAGCAGTACTTC.

The rearrangement links TRBV2 to TRBJ1-2; D ambiguous. The germline V and J ends were trimmed by 1 base and 3 bases, with 3 bases remaining between them. Germline V gene sequence: CDR1 SNHLY, CDR2 FYNNEI. The CDR3 totals 12 residues. The CDR3 DNA reads TGTGCCAGCAGTGAAGGCGACTATGGCTACACCTTC. Translated, it gives CASSEGDYGYTF.